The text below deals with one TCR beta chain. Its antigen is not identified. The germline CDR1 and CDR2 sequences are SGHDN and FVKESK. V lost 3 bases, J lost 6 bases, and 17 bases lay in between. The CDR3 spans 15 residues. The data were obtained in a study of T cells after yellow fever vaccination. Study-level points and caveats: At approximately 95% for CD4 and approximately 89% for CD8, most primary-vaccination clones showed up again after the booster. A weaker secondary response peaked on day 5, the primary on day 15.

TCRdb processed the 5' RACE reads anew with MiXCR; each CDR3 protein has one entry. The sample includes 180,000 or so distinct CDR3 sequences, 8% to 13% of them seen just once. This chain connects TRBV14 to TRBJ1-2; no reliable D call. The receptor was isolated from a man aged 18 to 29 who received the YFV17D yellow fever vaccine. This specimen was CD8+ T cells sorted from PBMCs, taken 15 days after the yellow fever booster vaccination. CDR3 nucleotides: TGTGCCAGCAGCCACGCAGGACCGGCACGGAATGGCTACACCTTC. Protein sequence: CASSHAGPARNGYTF.